One and the same sample provided the 17 T cell receptor beta chains below, sequenced in a study of identical twins. TCRdb reanalysed the 5' RACE reads using MiXCR and keeps one entry per CDR3 protein. The table shows approximately 150,000 distinct CDR3 sequences, with under 4.5% occurring only once. The sequenced material came from memory T cells sorted from blood. These receptor sequences come from a man younger than 35 in good health.

This clonotype has ten or more counts. The chain has TRBV20-1 and TRBJ2-5; TRBD2 is a possible D gene (5 bases). The CDR3 spans 11 residues. Trimming shortened V by 3 bases and J by 5 bases, and 7 bases separated the two germline ends. Germline CDR1 DFQATT, CDR2 SNEGSKA (reference sequence). The CDR3 region has the DNA TGCAGTGCTAGCGGGGATGAGACCCAGTACTTC. The encoded protein is CSASGDETQYF.

Many counts were recorded for this clonotype. V usage is TRBV9 and J usage is TRBJ2-1, with TRBD2 matching over 11 bases. The junction had 9 bases not matched to a gene; V was cut back by 1 base and J by 3 bases. The CDR3 spans 18 residues. In germline, CDR1 is SGDLS, CDR2 YYNGEE. The CDR3 reads CASSVNPGTSGNYNEQFF. In DNA, the CDR3 is TGTGCCAGCAGCGTAAACCCCGGGACTAGCGGAAACTACAATGAGCAGTTCTTC.

There are many counts of this clonotype. The chain carries TRBV5-5 and TRBJ1-1; D not certain. Germline CDR1 reads SGHKS; CDR2 reads YYEKEE (reference sequence). Trimming removed 4 bases from V and 1 base from J, with 17 bases in between. CDR3 length equals 16 residues. The chain's CDR3 is CASSELLQGRNTEAFF. The CDR3 DNA reads as TGTGCCAGCAGCGAACTGCTACAAGGACGGAACACTGAAGCTTTCTTT.

About this clonotype: A read error may be the cause here, since a much bigger clone is one base away. The chain couples TRBV11-2 to TRBJ1-3; no clear D gene. The CDR3 contains 15 residues. Per the germline V gene, CDR1 is SGHAT and CDR2 is FQNNGV. The CDR3 loop reads CASSSSVLSGNPIYF. CDR3 in DNA: TGTGCCAGCAGCTCGTCAGTCCTCTCTGGAAACCCCATATATTTT.

At least ten counts were recorded for this clonotype. The V and J genes are TRBV25-1 and TRBJ1-2; TRBD1 might be the D (5 bases). Germline V CDR1 and CDR2: MGHDK, SYGVNS. The CDR3 runs to 13 residues. The germline V and J ends were trimmed by 2 bases and 6 bases, with 10 bases remaining between them. This CDR3 reads CASSEGQGNGYTF. As DNA, the CDR3 is TGTGCCAGCAGTGAAGGGCAGGGCAATGGCTACACCTTC.

This clonotype was observed a handful of times. The rearrangement links TRBV5-5 to TRBJ1-5; D perhaps matches TRBD1 (5 bases). V shed 1 base and J shed 6 bases, with 11 bases lying between them. Germline V CDR1 and CDR2: SGHKS, YYEKEE (reference sequence). This CDR3 region has 14 residues. The CDR3 spells CASSLKGIGQPQHF. CDR3 DNA sequence: TGTGCCAGCAGCTTGAAGGGGATCGGTCAGCCCCAGCATTTT.

CDR3 sequence reads: CASSKRLAGSYNEQFF. The CDR3 DNA follows: TGTGCCAGCAGCAAACGACTAGCGGGTTCCTACAATGAGCAGTTCTTC. This rearrangement joins TRBV5-4 to TRBJ2-1; 10 positions agree with TRBD2. The CDR3 loop spans 16 amino acids. V dropped 4 bases and J dropped 1; count of bases not matched to a gene: 5. Germline assignment: CDR1 SGHNT and CDR2 YYREEE (reference sequence). The full variable domain, rest sourced from reference TRBV5-4 and TRBJ2-1, is ETGVTQSPTHLIKTRGQQVTLRCSSQSGHNTVSWYQQALGQGPQFIFQYYREEENGRGNFPPRFSGLQFPNYSSELNVNALELDDSALYLCASSKRLAGSYNEQFFGPGTRLTVL.

By sample fraction, this clonotype is medium-sized. This chain joins TRBV20-1 and TRBJ2-7; the match to TRBD2 covers 7 bases. V was pared by 3 bases and J by 2 bases, with 4 bases of the junction left unmatched. CDR1 is DFQATT and CDR2 is SNEGSKA in the germline V gene (reference sequence). This CDR3 is 13 amino acids long. The CDR3 protein is CSARDGTTYEQYF. As DNA, the CDR3 is TGCAGTGCTAGGGACGGGACTACCTACGAGCAGTACTTC.

This clonotype was observed at least ten times. The chain couples TRBV5-5 to TRBJ2-1, with 11 bases aligning to TRBD2. From germline, CDR1 is SGHKS and CDR2 YYEKEE (reference sequence). The length of the CDR3 is 16 residues. Trimming removed 7 bases from V and 8 bases from J; junction bases left unmatched: 14. The CDR3, as DNA: TGTGCCAGCGCGGGTAGCGGGAGGGCCCGCTTATATGAGCAGTTCTTC. It is translated as CASAGSGRARLYEQFF.

The sample holds many counts of this clonotype. CDR3 bases: TGTGCCAGCAGATACCCGACTAGCGGAGGCACAGATACGCAGTATTTT. It yields the protein CASRYPTSGGTDTQYF. The rearrangement uses TRBV6-2 or TRBV6-3 and TRBJ2-3; 9 bases are a match to TRBD2. V lost 6 bases and J lost 1; bases outside the gene matches: 8. The germline V gene encodes CDR1 MNHEY and CDR2 SVGEGT. CDR3 length: 16 amino acids.

This clonotype was counted at least ten times. The gene calls are TRBV12-3 or TRBV12-4 and TRBJ2-2, with D maybe TRBD1 (6 bases). V was shortened by 2 bases and J by 7 bases, with 11 bases between the two germline ends. The CDR3 has 14 residues. DNA for the CDR3: TGTGCCAGCAGTTTAACAGGGAGCAACGGGGAGCTGTTTTTT. The encoded protein is CASSLTGSNGELFF.

The sample holds many counts of this clonotype. Here the CDR3 DNA reads TGCGCCAGCAGCTTGGAAGTCTCCCACGCTGAGCAGTTCTTC. Its protein is CASSLEVSHAEQFF. The chain combines TRBV5-1 with TRBJ2-1; no firm D call. Trimming pared 0 bases from V and 9 bases from J, leaving 13 bases between. The CDR3 is made up of 14 amino acids. CDR1 is SGHRS and CDR2 is YFSETQ in the germline V gene.

The table lists this clonotype with many counts. The V gene is TRBV4-1, the J gene TRBJ2-5, with TRBD2 matching 7 bases. Unmatched junction bases numbered 3, after V lost 4 bases and J lost 4 bases. The germline V gene has CDR1 MGHRA and CDR2 YSYEKL. This CDR3 is built from 13 residues. For the CDR3, the DNA is TGCGCCAGCAGCCCCATAGCGGGAGAGACCCAGTACTTC. This gives the protein CASSPIAGETQYF.

This clonotype was recorded at least ten times. The chain is built from TRBV20-1 and TRBJ2-3, with a possible D match to TRBD2 (5 bases). Germline V CDR1 and CDR2: DFQATT, SNEGSKA (reference sequence). V lost 0 bases, J lost 4 bases, and 20 bases lay in between. The CDR3 length is 17 residues. CDR3 sequence reads: CSARELRNSVGSDTQYF. The DNA of the CDR3 is TGCAGTGCTAGAGAACTGAGGAATAGCGTTGGATCAGATACGCAGTATTTT.

This rearrangement joins TRBV11-2 to TRBJ1-6, with TRBD1 identical over 9 bases. Germline V gene lookup returns CDR1 SGHAT and CDR2 FQNNGV. This CDR3 region has 15 residues. Trimming removed 5 bases from V and 9 bases from J; junction bases left unmatched: 8. The CDR3 loop reads CASSQDRGFGSPLHF. The CDR3 DNA follows: TGTGCCAGCAGCCAGGACAGGGGCTTTGGTTCACCCCTCCACTTT.

This clonotype was seen ten or more times. The chain uses TRBV10-3 and TRBJ1-6, with D perhaps matching TRBD1 (5 bases). The CDR3 is 14 residues long. CDR1 and CDR2 from the germline V gene are ENHRY and SYGVKD. Trimming shortened V by 6 bases and J by 7 bases, and 13 bases separated the two germline ends. The DNA for the CDR3 is TGTGCCATCAGACCGGACACGGCCAATTCACCCCTCCACTTT. It encodes CAIRPDTANSPLHF.

This clonotype has at least ten counts. This chain links TRBV4-1 with TRBJ1-1; D uncertain. V was pared by 1 base and J by 0 bases, with 6 bases between. The CDR3 is 14 amino acids. Germline CDR1 MGHRA, CDR2 YSYEKL. The CDR3 DNA reads TGCGCCAGCAGCCAAGGCCTCGTGAACACTGAAGCTTTCTTT. Protein product: CASSQGLVNTEAFF.